Sequencing of this TCR beta chain was carried out in a study of blood T cell repertoires in COVID-19. Original analysis: Cell counts per sample came from amplifying reference gene primers. Here immunoSEQ multiplex PCR was the method, and the copy in TCRdb shows in-frame clones only, minus some. V, J and clone size reflect that table, while D and trimming were determined from the DNA. The sample consists of approximately 40,000 clones, roughly 89% of them appearing once. The germline V and J ends were trimmed by 0 bases and 8 bases, with 12 bases remaining between them. CDR1 MNHNY and CDR2 SVGAGI come from the germline V gene (reference sequence). There are 14 residues in the CDR3. Recruited during active infection, patients (from Seattle) were subsequently followed longitudinally.

The sequence derives from a man between 35 and 55 years old with COVID-19, enrolled during active disease. The chain uses TRBV6-6 and TRBJ2-3; D is unclear. Sequenced: peripheral blood. The DNA for the CDR3 is TGTGCCAGCAGTTACTCGAATCCCCGGAGTACGCAGTATTTT. Its translation is CASSYSNPRSTQYF.